The 13 T cell receptor beta chains listed next were all sequenced from one sample in a study of identical twins. TCRdb re-called the 5' RACE reads with MiXCR, one entry per CDR3 protein. The repertoire holds a few hundred thousand distinct CDR3 sequences, around 15% seen once, with more than 0.4% in the top ten. This same sample was also taken into another study, of yellow fever vaccine responses in identical twins.

Sequencing input: CD4+ T cells sorted from blood. The receptor source for this set is a woman under 30 in good health.

The J gene is TRBJ2-1, the V gene TRBV10-2, with D possibly being TRBD2 (6 bases). This CDR3 has 15 residues. Germline-derived CDR1 and CDR2 are WSHSY and SAAADI. With 0 bases removed from V and 4 bases from J, the gap between germline ends came to 10 bases. CDR3 protein: CASSESGGWYNEQFF. The CDR3 DNA sequence: TGCGCCAGCAGTGAGTCCGGGGGATGGTACAATGAGCAGTTCTTC.

V usage is TRBV29-1 and J usage is TRBJ1-6; TRBD1 matches at 10 bases. CDR1 is SQVTM, CDR2 ANQGSEA, per germline. The CDR3 extends over 15 amino acids. The junction had 8 bases not matched to a gene; V was cut back by 5 bases and J by 7 bases. CDR3 region: CSVRTGTGENSPLHF. The CDR3 region has the DNA TGCAGCGTTAGGACCGGGACAGGGGAAAATTCACCCCTCCACTTT.

The chain couples TRBV24-1 to TRBJ2-3; the D is unclear. The V gene's germline CDR1 is KGHDR and CDR2 SFDVKD. The V end was cut by 1 base, the J end by 6 bases, with 10 bases between. This CDR3 comprises 14 residues. Written as DNA, the CDR3 is TGTGCCACCAGTGATTTTTACCGGGCGGATACGCAGTATTTT. Protein sequence: CATSDFYRADTQYF.

The chain combines TRBV6-1 with TRBJ2-1, with TRBD1 as a possible D gene (5 bases). The CDR3 runs to 16 residues. The V gene's germline CDR1 is MNHNS and CDR2 SASEGT. Trimming took 5 bases from V and 4 from J, leaving 18 bases between them. DNA for the CDR3: TGTGCCAGCAGTCTCTATAGCCAGGGTAATTACAATGAGCAGTTCTTC. It codes for CASSLYSQGNYNEQFF.

This clonotype was counted between two and nine times. The CDR3 DNA reads as TGTGCCAGTAGTATTAACCACCGGACAGGCGGAAACACCATATATTTT. Amino acids: CASSINHRTGGNTIYF. The chain recombines TRBV19 with TRBJ1-3, with 7 bases identical to TRBD1. The CDR3 is 16 residues long. The germline V gene has CDR1 LNHDA and CDR2 SQIVND (reference sequence). The junction had 9 bases not matched to a gene; V was cut back by 3 bases and J by 4 bases.

The rearrangement joins TRBV7-2 to TRBJ2-3; tentative D call: TRBD2 (6 bases). Deletions cut 1 base from V and 2 bases from J, with 13 bases between. Germline-derived CDR1 and CDR2 are SGHTA and FQGNSA. This CDR3 has 16 residues. The DNA for the CDR3 is TGTGCCAGCAGCTTAGGGGGAGGCGGGACCACAGATACGCAGTATTTT. It translates to CASSLGGGGTTDTQYF.

This clonotype was recorded a few times. CDR3 in amino acids: CASTLREYNEQFF. The CDR3 coding sequence is TGTGCCAGCACCCTCAGGGAGTACAATGAGCAGTTCTTC. The chain has TRBV12-3 or TRBV12-4 and TRBJ2-1, with D tentatively TRBD1 or TRBD2 (5 bases each). V dropped 7 bases and J dropped 4 bases, with 11 bases sitting between them. The CDR3 is made up of 13 amino acids.

The chain carries TRBV5-1 and TRBJ1-4; D is ambiguous. There are 15 residues in the CDR3. Germline V gene data show CDR1 as SGHRS and CDR2 as YFSETQ. V lost 0 bases, J lost 3 bases, and 9 bases lay in between. The CDR3 protein is CASSLAADPNEKLFF. In DNA, the CDR3 is TGCGCCAGCAGCTTGGCGGCAGATCCTAATGAAAAACTGTTTTTT.

The chain uses TRBV5-1 and TRBJ2-3; D is uncertain. The CDR3 runs to 14 residues. V lost 7 bases and J 0 bases, leaving 12 bases between the germline ends. Germline lookup yields CDR1 SGHRS and CDR2 YFSETQ. This chain's CDR3 is CASDIIDSTDTQYF. CDR3 coding DNA: TGCGCCAGCGATATTATTGATAGCACAGATACGCAGTATTTT.

The chain links TRBV3-1 to TRBJ2-5; weak D call: TRBD1 (5 bases). This CDR3 is built from 15 residues. Germline V gene data show CDR1 as LGHDT and CDR2 as YNNKEL (reference sequence). V lost 4 bases to trimming and J lost 1 base, with 13 bases between them. The CDR3 loop reads CASSRKGELQETQYF. The CDR3 DNA follows: TGTGCCAGCAGCCGCAAAGGGGAACTCCAAGAGACCCAGTACTTC.

J is TRBJ2-5 and V is TRBV5-1, with TRBD2 matching 7 bases. The CDR3 spans 15 residues. Germline CDR1 and CDR2: SGHRS and YFSETQ. V lost 1 base to trimming and J lost 4 bases; unmatched junction nucleotides: 7. CDR3: CASSLTAGAVETQYF. CDR3 sequence (DNA): TGCGCCAGCAGCTTGACGGCGGGAGCGGTAGAGACCCAGTACTTC.

V and J are TRBV10-3 and TRBJ2-2; 9 bases agree with TRBD1. V dropped 8 bases and J dropped 5; count of bases not matched to a gene: 12. The CDR3 has 16 residues. CDR1 and CDR2 (germline): ENHRY, SYGVKD. CDR3 loop: CAISFGGQGRTGELFF. In DNA form, the CDR3 reads TGTGCCATCTCTTTCGGGGGACAGGGTAGGACCGGGGAGCTGTTTTTT.

The V call is TRBV10-3, the J call TRBJ1-2, with 10 bases lining up with TRBD1. The CDR3 length is 14 residues. Germline lookup yields CDR1 ENHRY and CDR2 SYGVKD. With V trimmed by 8 bases and J by 4 bases, 7 bases remained unmatched. CDR3 region: CAIAVGQGSYGYTF. CDR3 sequence (DNA): TGTGCCATCGCCGTGGGACAGGGGAGCTATGGCTACACCTTC.